This T cell receptor beta chain was sequenced for a study of OX40 agonist ivuxolimab in advanced cancers. This clone came up a few times. TCRdb's copy holds only in-frame clones and misses some; the assay was immunoSEQ multiplex PCR. The sample holds about 23,000 clones, roughly three quarters seen once. This TCR was sampled from an adult with an advanced solid tumor such as melanoma, head and neck, liver or kidney cancer. Sequenced here: CD4+ or CD8+ T cells sorted from blood, sampled in a trial of the OX40 agonist ivuxolimab.

CDR3 protein: CASSLGLVGPGELFF. As DNA, the CDR3 is TGTGCCAGCAGCTTAGGACTAGTGGGACCCGGGGAGCTGTTTTTT. The rearrangement joins TRBV7-9 to TRBJ2-2, with D possibly matching TRBD2 (6 bases). Germline values: CDR1 SEHNR, CDR2 FQNEAQ (reference sequence). With 1 base removed from V and 6 bases from J, the gap between germline ends came to 12 bases. The CDR3 is 15 amino acids.